This TCR beta chain was documented in a study of PD-1 blockade in classical Hodgkin lymphoma. Looking at the study overall: Nivolumab was given intravenously to patients at 3 mg/kg every 2 weeks.

Study-wide results and limits: Diversity in CD4+ TCRs, unlike that measured in CD8+ TCRs, had risen significantly by C4D1. Reports indicated that newly diagnosed patients had lower baseline TCR diversity than healthy donors did.

For this clone: What it recognizes is unknown.

All trial patients relapsed after autologous stem cell transplantation. Germline V gene lookup returns CDR1 MNHEY and CDR2 SVGAGI. The CDR3 covers 16 residues. Losses at the gene ends were 2 bases for V and 5 bases for J; bases not matched to a gene: 11. This table comes from immunoSEQ multiplex PCR, and its TCRdb copy is limited to in-frame clones, with some not included. The table shows 11,000 to 15,000 clones, with 81% occurring only once. The chain has TRBV6-5 and TRBJ2-7; 8 bases are a match to TRBD1. Sample: peripheral blood mononuclear cells (PBMCs), taken at baseline. This receptor was obtained from a human donor with classical Hodgkin lymphoma. The CDR3 region is CASSYGTGQGRDEQYF. In DNA, the CDR3 is TGTGCCAGCAGTTACGGGACCGGACAGGGCCGGGACGAGCAGTACTTC.